Below, 23 T cell receptor beta chains from the same sample are listed, as sequenced in a study of blood T cell repertoires in COVID-19. Profiling relied on immunoSEQ multiplex PCR, and the TCRdb table lists in-frame clones only, not all of them. The sample holds around 230,000 clones, around nine tenths seen once. Sequenced sample: PBMCs or T cells enriched from blood (not recorded which). These receptors were taken from a woman in her twenties or thirties with acute COVID-19.

This rearrangement joins TRBV3-1 (or the pseudogene TRBV3-2) to TRBJ2-2; tentatively, D is TRBD2 (5 bases). This CDR3 is built from 14 residues. Per germline, CDR1 LGHDT and CDR2 YNNKEL (reference sequence). V lost 4 bases, J lost 6 bases, and 12 bases lay in between. Here the CDR3 reads CASSPPEGAGELFF. Here the CDR3 DNA reads TGTGCCAGCAGCCCCCCCGAGGGCGCCGGGGAGCTGTTTTTT.

The chain couples TRBV5-1 to TRBJ1-1, with TRBD1 identical over 8 bases. Losses at the gene ends were 3 bases for V and 2 bases for J; bases not matched to a gene: 6. Per the germline V gene, CDR1 is SGHRS and CDR2 is YFSETQ. This CDR3 has 15 amino acids. CDR3: CASSSAGTGNTEAFF. The CDR3 bases are TGCGCCAGCAGCTCCGCCGGGACAGGTAACACTGAAGCTTTCTTT.

This chain joins TRBV19 and TRBJ2-7; 9 bases line up with TRBD1. The CDR3 has 16 residues. Germline assignment: CDR1 LNHDA and CDR2 SQIVND (reference sequence). After removal of 4 bases from V and 2 bases from J, the junction contained 9 bases not matched to a gene. CDR3: CASSTTGQGITYEQYF. The CDR3 nucleotides read TGTGCCAGTAGTACCACGGGACAGGGAATAACCTACGAGCAGTACTTC.

V usage is TRBV4-3 and J usage is TRBJ1-2; D gene uncertain. Germline V gene lookup returns CDR1 LGHNA and CDR2 YSLEER. This CDR3 region has 15 residues. V shed 0 bases and J shed 4 bases, with 12 bases lying between them. The CDR3 DNA reads TGCGCCAGCAGCCAAGATTTCTCAGAAGTCTATGGCTACACCTTC. It specifies CASSQDFSEVYGYTF.

The J gene is TRBJ2-7, the V gene TRBV30; tentative D call: TRBD2 (5 bases). V lost 0 bases to trimming and J lost 5 bases, with 14 bases between them. The germline V gene encodes CDR1 GTSNPN and CDR2 SVGIG (reference sequence). This CDR3 has 14 residues. The CDR3 nucleotides are TGTGCCTGGAGTGTACGATTAACGGGGAACGAGCAGTACTTC. As protein: CAWSVRLTGNEQYF.

The chain uses TRBV24-1 and TRBJ2-1, with D possibly being TRBD2 (5 bases). The germline V and J ends were trimmed by 3 bases and 8 bases, with 13 bases remaining between them. There are 14 residues in the CDR3. The V gene's germline CDR1 is KGHDR and CDR2 SFDVKD. The CDR3 DNA reads as TGTGCCACCAGTGATCGCGACTACTCGTATGAGCAGTTCTTC. This translates into CATSDRDYSYEQFF.

The chain couples TRBV7-9 to TRBJ1-1; unclear D gene. Germline-derived CDR1 and CDR2 are SEHNR and FQNEAQ (reference sequence). Between the trimmed V and J ends, which lost 11 bases and 10 bases, there was a span of 8 bases. This CDR3 is 8 amino acids long. Here the CDR3 reads CALEGAFF. The DNA of the CDR3 is TGTGCCCTCGAGGGAGCTTTCTTT. Full variable domain (rest looked up from reference TRBV7-9 and TRBJ1-1): DTGVSQNPRHKITKRGQNVTFRCDPISEHNRLYWYRQTLGQGPEFLTYFQNEAQLEKSRLLSDRFSAERPKGSFSTLEIQRTEQGDSAMYLCALEGAFFGQGTRLTVV.

V is TRBV7-2 and J is TRBJ2-5, with 8 bases aligning to TRBD1. The germline gives CDR1 SGHTA, CDR2 FQGNSA. J was trimmed by 2 bases and V by 5 bases; bases with no gene match: 7. This CDR3 is built from 15 residues. CDR3 sequence reads: CASSPTRDRQETQYF. The CDR3 DNA sequence: TGTGCCAGCAGCCCAACCCGGGACAGGCAAGAGACCCAGTACTTC.

The chain employs TRBV19 and TRBJ1-2; the match to TRBD1 covers 7 bases. Trimming at V came to 1 base and at J to 2 bases, leaving 1 base not matched to a gene. The CDR3 is 14 residues long. Germline V CDR1 and CDR2: LNHDA, SQIVND (reference sequence). This chain's CDR3 is CASSIGRGNYGYTF. The CDR3 DNA reads TGTGCCAGTAGTATAGGCAGGGGGAACTATGGCTACACCTTC.

This rearrangement joins TRBV5-6 to TRBJ2-3; TRBD2 aligns across 10 bases. The germline V gene encodes CDR1 SGHDT and CDR2 YYEEEE. Trimming at V came to 3 bases and at J to 5 bases, leaving 12 bases not matched to a gene. This CDR3 is 17 amino acids long. Here the CDR3 DNA reads TGTGCCAGCAGCTCATGGTGGTCTAGCGGGGGTTTAGATACGCAGTATTTT. This translates into CASSSWWSSGGLDTQYF.

Only a few counts were recorded for this clone. This sequence joins TRBV2 and TRBJ2-4, with a tentative D call TRBD1 (5 bases). Per germline, CDR1 SNHLY and CDR2 FYNNEI. V was cut by 4 bases and J by 1 base, with 8 bases left in between. The CDR3 totals 14 residues. CDR3 DNA sequence: TGTGCCAGCAGTGTGTCAGGGGCCAAAAACATTCAGTACTTC. It codes for CASSVSGAKNIQYF.

The genes are TRBV5-8 and TRBJ1-2; the D gene is possibly TRBD1 (5 bases). V shed 6 bases and J shed 6 bases, with 24 bases lying between them. CDR1 is SGHTS and CDR2 is YDEGEE in the germline V gene. There are 16 residues in the CDR3. CDR3 bases: TGTGCCAGCATCCCTGGGGGGGGTTACCCGATGGATGGCTACACCTTC. Its translation is CASIPGGGYPMDGYTF.

The chain carries TRBV30 and TRBJ2-5; no firm D call. CDR1 GTSNPN and CDR2 SVGIG come from the germline V gene (reference sequence). The CDR3 loop spans 13 amino acids. Trimming shortened V by 0 bases and J by 2 bases, and 7 bases separated the two germline ends. The CDR3 nucleotides read TGTGCCTGGAGTGTAAATCTTCAAGAGACCCAGTACTTC. Translation gives CAWSVNLQETQYF.

The V and J genes are TRBV9 and TRBJ2-7; 8 nucleotides line up with TRBD1. This CDR3 is 15 amino acids long. Trimming at V came to 0 bases and at J to 4 bases, leaving 6 bases not matched to a gene. Germline V gene data show CDR1 as SGDLS and CDR2 as YYNGEE. The CDR3 is CASSVGRGQDYEQYF. CDR3 bases: TGTGCCAGCAGCGTAGGGAGGGGACAGGATTACGAGCAGTACTTC.

V gene TRBV7-6 combines with J gene TRBJ2-1, with 11 bases that match TRBD2. Looked up from germline, CDR1 is SGHVS and CDR2 is FNYEAQ. After removal of 4 bases from V and 7 bases from J, the junction contained 6 bases not matched to a gene. The CDR3 loop spans 15 amino acids. This CDR3 is CASSSGTSGKNEQFF. The CDR3 DNA sequence: TGTGCCAGCAGCTCCGGGACTAGCGGTAAAAATGAGCAGTTCTTC.

The V call is TRBV6-5, the J call TRBJ1-1; unclear D gene. Trimming cost V 7 bases and J 6 bases, with 12 bases left between them. The germline CDR1 and CDR2 sequences are MNHEY and SVGAGI. The CDR3 length is 12 residues. CDR3 in DNA: TGTGCCAGCATTAGTGGGCGCGCTGAAGCTTTCTTT. Its protein product is CASISGRAEAFF.

The genes are TRBV27 and TRBJ1-1; no definite D call. Germline values: CDR1 MNHEY, CDR2 SMNVEV (reference sequence). The length of the CDR3 is 15 residues. Trimming pared 0 bases from V and 3 bases from J, leaving 11 bases between. The CDR3 region is CASSLSTREYTEAFF. CDR3 nucleotides: TGTGCCAGCAGTTTATCGACCCGGGAGTACACTGAAGCTTTCTTT.

With regard to this clone: Distinct nucleotide sequences in the sample also encode this CDR3. V and J are TRBV30 and TRBJ2-6; D remains ambiguous. Trimming removed 2 bases from V and 0 bases from J, with 8 bases in between. The CDR3 spans 15 residues. From germline, CDR1 is GTSNPN and CDR2 SVGIG (reference sequence). The CDR3 DNA follows: TGTGCCTGGAGTCGGAGTCTCTCTGGGGCCAACGTCCTGACTTTC. Translating gives CAWSRSLSGANVLTF.

The genes are TRBV18 and TRBJ1-2, with D perhaps matching TRBD1 (5 bases). The CDR3 runs to 13 residues. Germline loops: CDR1 KGHSH, CDR2 LQKENI. Trimming shortened V by 11 bases and J by 1 base, and 14 bases separated the two germline ends. CDR3 region: CALGHSNNYGYTF. Written as DNA, the CDR3 is TGTGCCCTGGGGCACTCAAATAACTATGGCTACACCTTC.

The chain carries TRBV15 and TRBJ1-5; D gene uncertain. With 0 bases removed from V and 5 bases from J, the gap between germline ends came to 5 bases. The CDR3 has 13 residues. In germline, CDR1 is LNHNV, CDR2 YYDKDF (reference sequence). CDR3 bases: TGTGCCACCAGCAGAGATCAGGATCAGCCCCAGCATTTT. Encoded protein: CATSRDQDQPQHF.

This clone was observed once. The chain joins TRBV11-2 to TRBJ1-1; D unresolved. Trimming left V 0 bases short and J 5 bases short, with 13 bases between. Germline V CDR1 and CDR2: SGHAT, FQNNGV. CDR3 length: 15 residues. This CDR3 reads CASSLDTRLWTEAFF. In DNA, the CDR3 is TGTGCCAGCAGCTTAGATACGAGGTTATGGACTGAAGCTTTCTTT.

The chain uses TRBV28 and TRBJ2-1, with 11 bases matching TRBD2. The junction had 2 bases not matched to a gene; V was cut back by 3 bases and J by 1 base. This CDR3 contains 16 residues. Germline-derived CDR1 and CDR2 are MDHEN and SYDVKM. CDR3 residues: CASSFWTSGSYNEQFF. For the CDR3, the DNA is TGTGCCAGCAGTTTTTGGACTAGCGGGTCCTACAATGAGCAGTTCTTC.

The V and J genes are TRBV7-8 and TRBJ1-1, with D perhaps matching TRBD1 (5 bases). The CDR3 length is 15 residues. With 5 bases removed from V and 5 bases from J, the gap between germline ends came to 18 bases. Looked up from germline, CDR1 is SGHVS and CDR2 is FQNEAQ. The CDR3 reads CASSRELDIPTEAFF. CDR3 nucleotide sequence: TGTGCCAGCAGCCGCGAATTGGACATCCCAACTGAAGCTTTCTTT.